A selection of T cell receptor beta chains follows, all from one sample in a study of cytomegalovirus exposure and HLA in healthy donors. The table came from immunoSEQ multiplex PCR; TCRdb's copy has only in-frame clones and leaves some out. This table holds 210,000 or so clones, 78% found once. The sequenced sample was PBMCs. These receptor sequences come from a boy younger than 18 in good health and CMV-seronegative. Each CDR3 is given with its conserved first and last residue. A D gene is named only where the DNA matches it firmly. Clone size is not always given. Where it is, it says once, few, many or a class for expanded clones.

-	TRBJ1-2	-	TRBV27	TGTGCCAGCAGTTCGCGTCGGCCACAGGAGTTCTATGGCTACACCTTC	CASSSRRPQEFYGYTF
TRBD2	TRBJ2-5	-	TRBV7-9	TGTGCCAGCAGCCGGACTCTAGCGGGGCAAGAGACCCAGTACTTC	CASSRTLAGQETQYF
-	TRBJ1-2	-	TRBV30	TGTGCCTGGAGAGTCCCTGGGGAGGGGTCGGGCTACACCTTC	CAWRVPGEGSGYTF
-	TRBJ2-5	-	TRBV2	TGTGCCAGCAGTGGACAGATCCAAGAGACCCAGTACTTC	CASSGQIQETQYF
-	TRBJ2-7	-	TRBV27	TGTGCCAGCAGACCCCAGGGAACTTACTACGAGCAGTACTTC	CASRPQGTYYEQYF
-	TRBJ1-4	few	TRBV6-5	TGTGCCAGCAGTTATAACCGAGCAACTAATGAAAAACTGTTTTTT	CASSYNRATNEKLFF
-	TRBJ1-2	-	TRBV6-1	TGTGCCAGCACCGGTGGAGGGACTAACTATGGCTACACCTTC	CASTGGGTNYGYTF
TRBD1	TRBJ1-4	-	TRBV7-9	TGTGCCAGCAGCTCGAAACAGGGGGCAGAGGGTGAAAAACTGTTTTTT	CASSSKQGAEGEKLFF
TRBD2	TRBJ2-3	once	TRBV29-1	TGCAGCGTTGTGAGCGGGACGAGCACAGATACGCAGTATTTT	CSVVSGTSTDTQYF
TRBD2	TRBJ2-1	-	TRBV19	TGTGCCAGTAGTATACCGACTAGCGGCTACAATGAGCAGTTCTTC	CASSIPTSGYNEQFF
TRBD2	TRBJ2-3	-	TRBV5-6	TGTGCCAGCAGCTCGGGACTAGCGGGGACAGATACGCAGTATTTT	CASSSGLAGTDTQYF
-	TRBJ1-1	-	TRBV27	TGTGCCAGCAGTTTAGAGGTTTGGACTGAAGCTTTCTTT	CASSLEVWTEAFF
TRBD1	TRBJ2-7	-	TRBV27	TGTGCCAGCAGTTCGTCCCCGGACAGGGCCTTTAGGCGATACGAGCAGTACTTC	CASSSSPDRAFRRYEQYF
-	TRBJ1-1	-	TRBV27	TGTGCCAGCAGTCCCCCAGGGAACACTGAAGCTTTCTTT	CASSPPGNTEAFF
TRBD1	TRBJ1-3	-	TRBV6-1	TGTGCCAGCAGTGGGGGACAGGGGAGCTCTGGAAACACCATATATTTT	CASSGGQGSSGNTIYF
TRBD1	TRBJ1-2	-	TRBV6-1	TGTGCCAGCAGTGATCCAGGGGGGAACTATGGCTACACCTTC	CASSDPGGNYGYTF
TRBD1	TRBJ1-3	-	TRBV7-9	TGTGCCAGCAGCTTAGCATTACAGGGGAGTAGTGGAAACACCATATATTTT	CASSLALQGSSGNTIYF
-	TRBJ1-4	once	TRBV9	TGTGCCAGCAGCGTAGGCCAGATTAATGAAAAACTGTTTTTT	CASSVGQINEKLFF
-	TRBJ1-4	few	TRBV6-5	TGTGCCAGCAGTCACAGAACAGGGAGTAATGAAAAACTGTTTTTT	CASSHRTGSNEKLFF
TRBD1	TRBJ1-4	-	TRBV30	TGTGCCTGGAGTCAAGGACAGGGGGACGAAAAACTGTTTTTT	CAWSQGQGDEKLFF
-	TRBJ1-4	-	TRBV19	TGTGCCAGTAGTATGTATCAGGGTAGGGAAAAACTGTTTTTT	CASSMYQGREKLFF
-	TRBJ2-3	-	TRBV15	TGTGCCACCAGCCTCTTCGGGAGCACAGATACGCAGTATTTT	CATSLFGSTDTQYF
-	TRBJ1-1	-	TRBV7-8	TGTGCCAGCAGCTTCCCCTCTACAGGGAGGAACACTGAAGCTTTCTTT	CASSFPSTGRNTEAFF
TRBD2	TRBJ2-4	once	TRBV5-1	TGCGCCAGCAGCGGACCAGGGAGCGGGGCAAACATTCAGTACTTC	CASSGPGSGANIQYF
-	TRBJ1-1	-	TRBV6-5	TGTGCCAGCAGTTACTCTACAGGGAACACTGAAGCTTTCTTT	CASSYSTGNTEAFF
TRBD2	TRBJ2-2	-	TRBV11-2	TGTGCCAGCAGCTCCTCCCGGGGAGCGGGAGGCCGGACCGGGGAGCTGTTTTTT	CASSSSRGAGGRTGELFF
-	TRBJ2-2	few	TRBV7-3	TGTGCCAGCAGCCACAGACAAGCAATGAACACCGGGGAGCTGTTTTTT	CASSHRQAMNTGELFF
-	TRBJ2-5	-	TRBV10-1	TGCGCCAGCAGCCACGGCGGAGAGACCCAGTACTTC	CASSHGGETQYF